The table lists the clone carrying this TCR beta chain with many counts. Its antigen is unidentified. In TCRdb, the 5' RACE reads were re-called with MiXCR into one record per CDR3 protein. The table includes roughly 56,000 distinct CDR3 sequences, approximately 10% detected once. This sample is drawn from a study of neurological immune-mediated disorders. Study findings and constraints: Subjects shared no identical expanded-clone CDR3 amino acid sequences, suggesting private TCR-beta repertoires in all groups.

Deletions cut 1 base from V and 5 bases from J, with 2 bases between. The CDR3 covers 10 residues. Germline V gene data show CDR1 as DFQATT and CDR2 as SNEGSKA (reference sequence). Sequenced material: PBMCs. The V and J genes are TRBV20-1 and TRBJ2-5; D uncertain. This TCR derives from a man between 60 and 75 years old in good health. The CDR3 DNA is TGCAGTGCTAGAGTGGAGACCCAGTACTTC. Encoded protein: CSARVETQYF.